Presented here are 21 T cell receptor beta chains from one specimen sequenced in a study of CD8+ T cells in alopecia areata. Investigators isolated RNA and reverse transcribed it into cDNA to act as the sequencing template. Profiling relied on immunoSEQ multiplex PCR, and the TCRdb table lists in-frame clones only, not all of them. The table shows under 150,000 clones, with around four fifths occurring only once. The treatment was: oral pan-JAK inhibitor, 5-10 mg twice daily. Sequenced here: CD8+ T cells sorted from blood, sampled at week 4, from a patient treated with tofacitinib. The receptors here all came from a human donor with alopecia areata.

This clone was observed a handful of times. The chain joins TRBV4-1 to TRBJ1-1; no clear D. This CDR3 is 14 amino acids long. The germline V gene encodes CDR1 MGHRA and CDR2 YSYEKL. The ends were cut back, 4 bases at V and 1 base at J, with 10 bases in the middle. The CDR3 here is CASSRGGGNTEAFF. The CDR3 DNA reads as TGCGCCAGCAGCCGGGGAGGTGGGAACACTGAAGCTTTCTTT.

The V and J genes are TRBV6-5 and TRBJ2-7; weak D call: TRBD1 (6 bases). CDR3 length: 12 residues. Trimming pared 5 bases from V and 7 bases from J, leaving 12 bases between. CDR1 and CDR2 (germline): MNHEY, SVGAGI. In nucleotides, the CDR3 is TGTGCCAGCAGTAACAGGGTTGGGGAGCAGTACTTC. As protein: CASSNRVGEQYF.

This chain joins TRBV7-9 and TRBJ2-5; TRBD2 agrees at 7 bases. This CDR3 comprises 15 residues. Germline V gene sequence: CDR1 SEHNR, CDR2 FQNEAQ (reference sequence). Losses at the gene ends were 5 bases for V and 0 bases for J; bases not matched to a gene: 6. The CDR3 loop is CASSPTGLDQETQYF. The CDR3 nucleotides are TGTGCCAGCAGCCCCACCGGACTAGACCAAGAGACCCAGTACTTC.

The chain carries TRBV13 and TRBJ2-7; 8 nucleotides line up with TRBD1. CDR1 and CDR2 (germline): PRHDT, FYEKMQ (reference sequence). CDR3 length: 12 residues. The V and J ends lost 4 bases and 5 bases, in that order; junction bases with no gene match: 1. CDR3 loop: CASSSTGDEQYF. CDR3 in DNA: TGTGCCAGCAGCTCGACAGGGGACGAGCAGTACTTC.

This chain links TRBV4-2 with TRBJ2-5; 11 bases map to TRBD2. The CDR3 has 16 amino acids. Trimming removed 2 bases from V and 3 bases from J; junction bases left unmatched: 5. Germline assignment: CDR1 LGHNA and CDR2 YNFKEQ. The CDR3 protein is CASSQRLAGPEETQYF. The CDR3 DNA reads as TGTGCCAGCAGCCAACGACTAGCGGGGCCTGAAGAGACCCAGTACTTC.

This chain joins TRBV7-9 and TRBJ2-7; D gene uncertain. Germline V CDR1 and CDR2: SEHNR, FQNEAQ (reference sequence). The CDR3 is made up of 13 amino acids. The ends were cut back, 5 bases at V and 2 bases at J, with 10 bases in the middle. As DNA, the CDR3 is TGTGCCAGCAGCCCCGGTTACCCCTACGAGCAGTACTTC. Protein: CASSPGYPYEQYF.

This clone is a singleton in its sample. The chain joins TRBV9 to TRBJ1-2, with a possible D match to TRBD1 (5 bases). There are 12 residues in the CDR3. V was cut by 4 bases and J by 5 bases, with 9 bases left in between. Germline loops: CDR1 SGDLS, CDR2 YYNGEE. The CDR3 here is CASSLTDYGYTF. The CDR3 coding sequence is TGTGCCAGCAGCTTGACAGATTATGGCTACACCTTC.

This sequence joins TRBV6-5 and TRBJ2-2; possibly TRBD1 for D (6 bases). This CDR3 contains 15 residues. The germline CDR1 and CDR2 sequences are MNHEY and SVGAGI. V shed 2 bases and J shed 1 base, with 8 bases lying between them. The CDR3 region has the DNA TGTGCCAGCAGTTACCTACAGGGGAACACCGGGGAGCTGTTTTTT. Its protein is CASSYLQGNTGELFF.

Details on this clone: One end of the junction varies from germline; a read error may be responsible. V usage is TRBV7-2 and J usage is TRBJ2-1; D assignment may be TRBD1 or TRBD2 (6 bases each). Germline CDR1 SGHTA, CDR2 FQGNSA. The CDR3 covers 13 residues. The CDR3 DNA reads TGTGCCAGCAGTTTAGGGGGGTTGAATGAGCAGTTCTTC. It is translated as CASSLGGLNEQFF.

DNA of the CDR3: TGCAGCGTTGAAGATCGGGGGGATAACTATGGCTACACCTTC. Translated, it gives CSVEDRGDNYGYTF. The J gene is TRBJ1-2, the V gene TRBV29-1, with D perhaps TRBD1 (5 bases). V lost 0 bases and J lost 1, with 9 bases in between. Germline V lookup: CDR1 SQVTM, CDR2 ANQGSEA. The CDR3 extends over 14 amino acids.

The chain has TRBV25-1 and TRBJ2-1; 9 bases fit TRBD2. Germline V gives CDR1 MGHDK, CDR2 SYGVNS. The CDR3 contains 14 residues. With V trimmed by 3 bases and J by 6 bases, 3 bases remained unmatched. CDR3 sequence (DNA): TGTGCCAGCAGTGAGGCTAGCGGGGTCAATGAGCAGTTCTTC. The encoded protein is CASSEASGVNEQFF.

V and J are TRBV5-6 and TRBJ1-1; 10 nucleotides agree with TRBD1. In germline, CDR1 is SGHDT, CDR2 YYEEEE. The CDR3 is 13 amino acids. V gave up 4 bases and J gave up 7 bases; unmatched junction bases: 4. The CDR3 sequence: CASSGDRGIEAFF. The CDR3 nucleotides read TGTGCCAGCAGCGGGGACAGGGGAATTGAAGCTTTCTTT.

This chain uses TRBV6-5 with TRBJ1-5, with 9 positions matching TRBD1. The ends lost 5 bases at V and 6 bases at J; junction bases unmatched: 5. Germline-derived CDR1 and CDR2 are MNHEY and SVGAGI. The length of the CDR3 is 14 residues. The CDR3 DNA is TGTGCCAGCAGTCGGACAGGGGAGGGTCAGCCCCAGCATTTT. Translated, it gives CASSRTGEGQPQHF.

V usage is TRBV11-2 and J usage is TRBJ2-7; the match to TRBD1 covers 7 bases. The CDR3 sequence is 14 residues long. Germline V gene data show CDR1 as SGHAT and CDR2 as FQNNGV. Trimming took 4 bases from V and 5 from J; bases not matched to a gene: 8. The chain's CDR3 is CASSSGRTGDEQYF. The CDR3 DNA is TGTGCCAGCAGCTCGGGTAGAACAGGGGACGAGCAGTACTTC. The full variable domain, its missing parts supplied by reference TRBV11-2 and TRBJ2-7, is EAGVAQSPRYKIIEKRQSVAFWCNPISGHATLYWYQQILGQGPKLLIQFQNNGVVDDSQLPKDRFSAERLKGVDSTLKIQPAKLEDSAVYLCASSSGRTGDEQYFGPGTRLTVT.

The chain employs TRBV7-9 and TRBJ2-1; D ambiguous. The CDR3 is 14 amino acids. The germline V gene encodes CDR1 SEHNR and CDR2 FQNEAQ (reference sequence). Deletions cut 10 bases from V and 4 bases from J, with 17 bases between. The CDR3 DNA reads as TGTGCCACCCGAATCCTGGATCGGTACAATGAGCAGTTCTTC. Protein product: CATRILDRYNEQFF. The entire variable domain, with the rest obtained from reference TRBV7-9 and TRBJ2-1, is as follows: DTGVSQNPRHKITKRGQNVTFRCDPISEHNRLYWYRQTLGQGPEFLTYFQNEAQLEKSRLLSDRFSAERPKGSFSTLEIQRTEQGDSAMYLCATRILDRYNEQFFGPGTRLTVL.

V is TRBV29-1 and J is TRBJ2-5; D unclear. Gene TRBJ2-7 matches the end of the DNA better, so the J call may be wrong. Per germline, CDR1 SQVTM and CDR2 ANQGSEA. This CDR3 is built from 11 residues. The CDR3 region has the DNA TGCAGCGTTGAGAGTTCCTACGAGCAGTACTTC. Amino acid sequence: CSVESSYEQYF.

The J gene is TRBJ2-1, the V gene TRBV7-2; perhaps TRBD1 as D (6 bases). This CDR3 comprises 14 residues. V was shortened by 5 bases and J by 4 bases, with 12 bases between the two germline ends. Germline V gene data show CDR1 as SGHTA and CDR2 as FQGNSA. CDR3 protein: CASSVGTMYNEQFF. The DNA of the CDR3 is TGTGCCAGCAGCGTCGGGACAATGTACAATGAGCAGTTCTTC.

This chain joins TRBV27 and TRBJ2-1; TRBD1 matches 11 bases. The CDR3 spans 13 residues. Looked up from germline, CDR1 is MNHEY and CDR2 is SMNVEV (reference sequence). Trimming removed 8 bases from V and 3 bases from J; junction bases left unmatched: 0. CDR3 loop: CASGTGGYNEQFF. CDR3 nucleotide sequence: TGTGCCAGCGGGACAGGGGGCTACAATGAGCAGTTCTTC.

This sequence joins TRBV4-1 and TRBJ2-7; TRBD1 or TRBD2 may be the D gene (5 bases each). Germline lookup yields CDR1 MGHRA and CDR2 YSYEKL. V was clipped by 1 base and J by 6 bases, with 13 bases between them. CDR3 length: 14 amino acids. The CDR3 loop reads CASSQVEGEREQYF. In nucleotides, the CDR3 is TGCGCCAGCAGCCAAGTTGAAGGGGAGCGCGAGCAGTACTTC.

The chain joins TRBV27 to TRBJ2-5; D is uncertain. CDR3 length: 8 residues. CDR1 is MNHEY and CDR2 is SMNVEV in the germline V gene (reference sequence). V was trimmed by 5 bases and J by 11 bases, leaving 3 bases between them. CDR3 in amino acids: CASSPQYF. CDR3 nucleotide sequence: TGTGCCAGCAGTCCTCAGTACTTC.

The chain links TRBV19 to TRBJ2-2; TRBD1 matches at 9 bases. CDR1 is LNHDA and CDR2 is SQIVND in the germline V gene (reference sequence). The CDR3 runs 16 residues. Germline trimming cut 4 bases from V and 6 bases from J; bases unmatched to any gene: 9. CDR3 bases: TGTGCCAGTAGTACTCCACCGGGACAGGGTCCCGGGGAGCTGTTTTTT. Encoded protein: CASSTPPGQGPGELFF.